These 15 T cell receptor beta chains share one sample of origin, sequenced in a study of early T cells in non-severe SARS-CoV-2 infection. In TCRdb, the 5' RACE reads were re-called with MiXCR into one record per CDR3 protein. The sample has tens of thousands of distinct CDR3 sequences, more than 10% seen once; the top ten hold about 4.4%. The sequenced sample was whole blood, obtained at baseline. Receptors were obtained from an adult who was a healthcare worker with PCR-confirmed SARS-CoV-2 infection or an uninfected control (not recorded which).

The rearrangement links TRBV7-9 to TRBJ2-7; tentatively, D is TRBD1 (7 bases). Germline V gene lookup returns CDR1 SEHNR and CDR2 FQNEAQ (reference sequence). CDR3 length: 14 residues. The ends were cut back, 5 bases at V and 3 bases at J, with 14 bases in the middle. The CDR3 sequence: CASSPGGTFYEQYF. The CDR3 region has the DNA TGTGCCAGCAGCCCAGGGGGGACCTTCTACGAGCAGTACTTC.

The genes are TRBV19 and TRBJ2-5, with unresolved D. The CDR3 loop spans 14 amino acids. In germline, CDR1 is LNHDA, CDR2 SQIVND (reference sequence). Trimming stripped 9 bases from V and 5 bases from J, with 19 bases between. The CDR3 bases are TGTGCCAGCAGCCCCATACCCCCATCGGAGACCCAGTACTTC. Its protein is CASSPIPPSETQYF.

This clonotype was counted at least ten times. This rearrangement joins TRBV9 to TRBJ2-2; D may be TRBD1 or TRBD2 (5 bases each). The CDR3 runs 15 residues. V shed 8 bases and J shed 0 bases, with 14 bases lying between them. The germline gives CDR1 SGDLS, CDR2 YYNGEE. DNA of the CDR3: TGTGCCAGTAACCGGGGCCCCGCGAACACCGGGGAGCTGTTTTTT. Amino acid sequence: CASNRGPANTGELFF. Complete variable domain (other parts from reference TRBV9 and TRBJ2-2): DSGVTQTPKHLITATGQRVTLRCSPRSGDLSVYWYQQSLDQGLQFLIQYYNGEERAKGNILERFSAQQFPDLHSELNLSSLELGDSALYFCASNRGPANTGELFFGEGSRLTVL.

This clonotype was seen only a few times. The chain links TRBV24-1 to TRBJ2-1; unclear D gene. The CDR3 has 16 residues. V lost 3 bases to trimming and J lost 2 bases, with 13 bases between them. Germline V gene data show CDR1 as KGHDR and CDR2 as SFDVKD. The CDR3 region is CATSDAGGPTYNEQFF. The DNA for the CDR3 is TGTGCCACCAGTGATGCTGGTGGTCCGACCTACAATGAGCAGTTCTTC.

This clonotype occurred many times. J is TRBJ2-5 and V is TRBV7-6, with 7 bases fitting TRBD2. V gave up 3 bases and J gave up 7 bases; unmatched junction bases: 5. The CDR3 covers 13 residues. Germline assignment: CDR1 SGHVS and CDR2 FNYEAQ. CDR3 protein: CASSFDVAGTQYF. CDR3 in DNA: TGTGCCAGCAGCTTCGACGTAGCGGGGACCCAGTACTTC.

This chain connects TRBV20-1 to TRBJ2-7, with 15 bases that match TRBD2. Germline CDR1 reads DFQATT; CDR2 reads SNEGSKA (reference sequence). Trimming took 5 bases from V and 6 from J; bases not matched to a gene: 8. This CDR3 is 15 amino acids long. The CDR3 region is CSAPPGLAGGLEQYF. CDR3 in DNA: TGCAGTGCTCCACCGGGACTAGCGGGGGGACTCGAGCAGTACTTC.

This clonotype came up a few times. CDR3 DNA: TGCGCCAGCACAAGTCAGGGACAGGGGAGTGAGCAGTTCTTC. Amino acid sequence: CASTSQGQGSEQFF. V usage is TRBV5-1 and J usage is TRBJ2-1; 10 bases match TRBD1. Germline V lookup: CDR1 SGHRS, CDR2 YFSETQ. The CDR3 sequence is 14 residues long. V lost 6 bases to trimming and J lost 9 bases; unmatched junction nucleotides: 9.

CDR3 bases: TGTGCCAGCAGCTGGACAGGACCCGTAGCCAAAAACATTCAGTACTTC. Translation: CASSWTGPVAKNIQYF. The chain recombines TRBV12-3 or TRBV12-4 with TRBJ2-4; 7 bases are shared with TRBD1. Trimming removed 6 bases from V and 0 bases from J; junction bases left unmatched: 8. CDR3 length: 16 amino acids.

This clonotype turned up a few times. This chain uses TRBV18 with TRBJ2-1, with D possibly TRBD1 on 6 matching bases. The CDR3 contains 14 residues. V lost 4 bases and J 0 bases, leaving 7 bases between the germline ends. Germline values: CDR1 KGHSH, CDR2 LQKENI. CDR3: CASSRDISYNEQFF. The CDR3 bases are TGTGCCAGCTCACGGGACATCTCCTACAATGAGCAGTTCTTC.

This chain uses TRBV9 with TRBJ2-7; D is uncertain. The CDR3 covers 14 residues. Trimming took 0 bases from V and 7 from J, leaving 14 bases between them. Germline-derived CDR1 and CDR2 are SGDLS and YYNGEE. The CDR3 region has the DNA TGTGCCAGCAGCGTAGATGCGCGCTTTGGGGAGCAGTACTTC. Translation: CASSVDARFGEQYF.

A few counts support this clonotype. The chain couples TRBV9 to TRBJ2-1; D possibly uses TRBD1 or TRBD2 (6 bases each). Per the germline V gene, CDR1 is SGDLS and CDR2 is YYNGEE. This CDR3 comprises 14 residues. The ends were cut back, 3 bases at V and 8 bases at J, with 15 bases in the middle. The CDR3 sequence: CASSAPGGGDEQFF. The CDR3 DNA sequence: TGTGCCAGCAGCGCGCCCGGGGGCGGGGATGAGCAGTTCTTC.

This clonotype was seen a few times. The gene calls are TRBV20-1 and TRBJ2-1, with TRBD1 identical over 8 bases. Germline values: CDR1 DFQATT, CDR2 SNEGSKA (reference sequence). The CDR3 totals 16 residues. With 2 bases clipped from V and 0 bases from J, the junction kept 6 bases outside the gene matches. CDR3 sequence (DNA): TGCAGTGCTAGATCCCGGACAGGGAGCTCCTACAATGAGCAGTTCTTC. Residues: CSARSRTGSSYNEQFF.

This clonotype was detected only a few times. V gene TRBV29-1 combines with J gene TRBJ1-1; D is unclear. The CDR3 length is 12 residues. Germline CDR1 SQVTM, CDR2 ANQGSEA. V shed 3 bases and J shed 1 base, with 6 bases lying between them. CDR3 residues: CSVDRQNTEAFF. CDR3 coding DNA: TGCAGCGTTGATCGGCAGAACACTGAAGCTTTCTTT.

At least ten counts were recorded for this clonotype. V gene TRBV27 combines with J gene TRBJ2-2, with D unresolved. V lost 6 bases and J 2 bases, leaving 4 bases between the germline ends. Germline CDR1 MNHEY, CDR2 SMNVEV (reference sequence). This CDR3 comprises 12 residues. CDR3 nucleotides: TGTGCCAGCAGAATTAACACCGGGGAGCTGTTTTTT. It is translated as CASRINTGELFF.

This clonotype has only a few counts. The V gene is TRBV7-2, the J gene TRBJ2-7; no clear D gene. The CDR3 is 11 residues long. V was trimmed by 5 bases and J by 6 bases, leaving 8 bases between them. CDR1 and CDR2 (germline): SGHTA, FQGNSA. CDR3 sequence reads: CASSLRSEQYF. DNA for the CDR3: TGTGCCAGCAGCCTACGTAGCGAGCAGTACTTC.